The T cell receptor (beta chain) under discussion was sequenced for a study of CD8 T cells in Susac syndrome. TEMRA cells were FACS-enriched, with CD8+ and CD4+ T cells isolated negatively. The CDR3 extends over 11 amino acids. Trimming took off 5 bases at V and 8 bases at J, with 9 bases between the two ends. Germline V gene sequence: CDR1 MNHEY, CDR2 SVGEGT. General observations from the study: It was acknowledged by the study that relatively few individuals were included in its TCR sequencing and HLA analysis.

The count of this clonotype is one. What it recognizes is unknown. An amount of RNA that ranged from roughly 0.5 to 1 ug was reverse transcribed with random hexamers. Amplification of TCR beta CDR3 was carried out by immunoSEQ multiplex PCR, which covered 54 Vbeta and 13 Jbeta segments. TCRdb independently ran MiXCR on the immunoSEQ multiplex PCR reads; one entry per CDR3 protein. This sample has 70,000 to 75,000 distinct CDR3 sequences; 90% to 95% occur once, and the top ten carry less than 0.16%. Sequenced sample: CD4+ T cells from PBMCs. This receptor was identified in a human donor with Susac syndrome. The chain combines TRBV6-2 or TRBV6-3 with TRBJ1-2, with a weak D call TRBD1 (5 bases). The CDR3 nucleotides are TGTGCCAGCAGTCACGGACAAGGCTACACCTTC. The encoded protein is CASSHGQGYTF.